This passage covers 30 T cell receptor beta chains from one sample sequenced in a study of T-cell memory formation after mild COVID-19. MiXCR was run by TCRdb on the 5' RACE reads, yielding one entry per CDR3 protein. In the table there are fewer than 200,000 distinct CDR3 sequences, about 18% of which are singletons. Sample: PBMCs or a T cell subset sorted from them (not recorded which). Receptor source: a man younger than 35 who had mild COVID-19 (a few samples of this study predate the infection). Cell type and time point are not known.

There are a few counts of this clonotype. The genes are TRBV2 and TRBJ1-1, with D maybe TRBD1 (6 bases). The CDR3 totals 11 residues. CDR1 is SNHLY, CDR2 FYNNEI, per germline. Trimming stripped 6 bases from V and 8 bases from J, with 10 bases between. In nucleotides, the CDR3 is TGTGCCAGCAGCCTCCAGGGGGAAGCTTTCTTT. It encodes CASSLQGEAFF.

The chain couples TRBV9 to TRBJ1-3; 11 nucleotides agree with TRBD1. With 0 bases clipped from V and 4 bases from J, the junction kept 12 bases outside the gene matches. Per the germline V gene, CDR1 is SGDLS and CDR2 is YYNGEE. The CDR3 sequence is 19 residues long. The CDR3 nucleotides are TGTGCCAGCAGCGTAGCTTTCGGGACAGGGGGGATTTCAGGAAACACCATATATTTT. Amino acids: CASSVAFGTGGISGNTIYF.

This clonotype was counted between two and nine times. The V and J genes are TRBV20-1 and TRBJ1-6, with 7 positions matching TRBD1. V was clipped by 3 bases and J by 6 bases; unmatched bases: 2. Per germline, CDR1 DFQATT and CDR2 SNEGSKA (reference sequence). CDR3 length: 13 residues. The CDR3 DNA reads as TGCAGTGCTAGTGGACAGGCTAATTCACCCCTCCACTTT. Residues: CSASGQANSPLHF.

This clonotype was seen many times. The CDR3 loop is CASSLAVAGEYEQYF. As DNA, the CDR3 is TGCGCCAGCAGCTTGGCCGTAGCGGGGGAGTACGAGCAGTACTTC. The chain combines TRBV5-1 with TRBJ2-7; 9 nucleotides align to TRBD2. This CDR3 has 15 residues. V gave up 0 bases and J gave up 4 bases; unmatched junction bases: 5. The germline gives CDR1 SGHRS, CDR2 YFSETQ.

The rearrangement links TRBV7-2 to TRBJ1-1, with D possibly TRBD1 on 5 matching bases. The V end was cut by 7 bases, the J end by 8 bases, with 32 bases between. The germline V gene encodes CDR1 SGHTA and CDR2 FQGNSA. This CDR3 has 18 residues. CDR3 nucleotides: TGTGCCAGCACGTTTCTAACCCCGCCCGGGGGAAGCAAACCCGAAGCTTTCTTT. The encoded protein is CASTFLTPPGGSKPEAFF.

This clonotype was counted a few times. This chain connects TRBV5-1 to TRBJ1-4, with a weak D call TRBD1 (5 bases). V shed 4 bases and J shed 11 bases, with 21 bases lying between them. This CDR3 is built from 15 residues. CDR1 is SGHRS, CDR2 YFSETQ, per germline. The CDR3 here is CASSLSPGDPTKLFF. The CDR3 nucleotides are TGCGCCAGCAGCCTTTCCCCCGGGGACCCGACCAAACTGTTTTTT.

This clonotype was counted between two and nine times. J is TRBJ1-1 and V is TRBV6-5, with D unresolved. The ends were cut back, 0 bases at V and 1 base at J, with 9 bases in the middle. The length of the CDR3 is 15 residues. Germline V gene lookup returns CDR1 MNHEY and CDR2 SVGAGI. The CDR3 coding sequence is TGTGCCAGCAGTTACTCACGGATCGGGAACACTGAAGCTTTCTTT. Residues: CASSYSRIGNTEAFF.

This clonotype has just a few counts. The rearrangement uses TRBV20-1 and TRBJ1-2; D not certain. The CDR3 sequence is 15 residues long. V dropped 0 bases and J dropped 2 bases, with 13 bases sitting between them. Germline CDR1 reads DFQATT; CDR2 reads SNEGSKA (reference sequence). The CDR3 DNA reads as TGCAGTGCTAGAGATCGTATGGGTTTCAACTATGGCTACACCTTC. Translated, it gives CSARDRMGFNYGYTF.

The genes are TRBV4-3 and TRBJ1-6, with D possibly being TRBD1 (5 bases). Trimming took off 1 base at V and 7 bases at J, with 11 bases between the two ends. Germline V gene lookup returns CDR1 LGHNA and CDR2 YSLEER. The CDR3 has 15 amino acids. CDR3 sequence: CASSQVLGQNSPLHF. In DNA, the CDR3 is TGCGCCAGCAGCCAAGTTCTGGGGCAGAATTCACCCCTCCACTTT.

V and J are TRBV7-9 and TRBJ1-1; 7 positions agree with TRBD1. CDR1 is SEHNR and CDR2 is FQNEAQ in the germline V gene (reference sequence). The CDR3 loop spans 15 amino acids. V lost 5 bases, J lost 7 bases, and 13 bases stayed unmatched. The CDR3 nucleotides are TGTGCCAGCAGCAAAAGGGGGCCCTCAGGCGGTGAAGCTTTCTTT. Its translation is CASSKRGPSGGEAFF. Based on the CDR3 plus reference TRBV7-9 and TRBJ1-1, the full variable domain is DTGVSQNPRHKITKRGQNVTFRCDPISEHNRLYWYRQTLGQGPEFLTYFQNEAQLEKSRLLSDRFSAERPKGSFSTLEIQRTEQGDSAMYLCASSKRGPSGGEAFFGQGTRLTVV.

This clonotype was seen once. The chain employs TRBV7-6 and TRBJ2-5; no firm D call. The CDR3 loop spans 14 amino acids. Trimming removed 1 base from V and 1 base from J, with 7 bases in between. Germline CDR1 reads SGHVS; CDR2 reads FNYEAQ. In nucleotides, the CDR3 is TGTGCCAGCAGCTTAGGACCAGTCCAAGAGACCCAGTACTTC. Its protein product is CASSLGPVQETQYF.

The CDR3 loop is CASSYSNVGQPQHF. CDR3 DNA sequence: TGTGCCAGCAGTTACTCGAACGTTGGTCAGCCCCAGCATTTT. The rearrangement uses TRBV6-2 or TRBV6-3 and TRBJ1-5, with unresolved D. Per germline, CDR1 MNHEY and CDR2 SVGEGT. The CDR3 is 14 residues long. With 0 bases removed from V and 6 bases from J, the gap between germline ends came to 9 bases.

The chain recombines TRBV20-1 with TRBJ2-5, with 9 positions matching TRBD2. Unmatched junction bases numbered 8, after V lost 7 bases and J lost 5 bases. The CDR3 has 13 amino acids. Germline lookup yields CDR1 DFQATT and CDR2 SNEGSKA (reference sequence). The CDR3 is CSVGGGADETQYF. Here the CDR3 DNA reads TGCAGTGTCGGCGGGGGGGCCGATGAGACCCAGTACTTC.

V is TRBV28 and J is TRBJ1-2; no clear D gene. V lost 7 bases and J lost 1, with 10 bases in between. Germline V gives CDR1 MDHEN, CDR2 SYDVKM. The CDR3 has 13 residues. For the CDR3, the DNA is TGTGCCAGCACTCCGGGATATAACTATGGCTACACCTTC. Its translation is CASTPGYNYGYTF.

This clonotype was seen only a few times. The CDR3 coding sequence is TGTGCCAGCAGCGTGACAGGGATAGAGACCCAGTACTTC. Its translation: CASSVTGIETQYF. The chain couples TRBV5-6 to TRBJ2-5, with TRBD1 matching 7 bases. With V trimmed by 4 bases and J by 4 bases, 4 bases remained unmatched. Germline CDR1 and CDR2: SGHDT and YYEEEE. The CDR3 is 13 amino acids.

This clonotype occurred many times. The rearrangement uses TRBV28 and TRBJ1-1; 7 bases are a match to TRBD1. This CDR3 has 14 amino acids. CDR1 MDHEN and CDR2 SYDVKM come from the germline V gene. The V segment lost 2 bases and the J segment 5 bases; nucleotides outside the gene matches: 5. Here the CDR3 DNA reads TGTGCCAGCAGTTTACGACAGGGTTGGACTGAAGCTTTCTTT. Translation gives CASSLRQGWTEAFF.

A few counts support this clonotype. The chain employs TRBV3-1 and TRBJ1-5, with D perhaps TRBD1 (5 bases). There are 16 residues in the CDR3. CDR1 is LGHDT, CDR2 YNNKEL, per germline (reference sequence). Trimming left V 2 bases short and J 0 bases short, with 11 bases between. CDR3 residues: CASSQTGGYSNQPQHF. CDR3 coding DNA: TGTGCCAGCAGCCAAACAGGCGGATATAGCAATCAGCCCCAGCATTTT.

A few counts support this clonotype. J is TRBJ1-3 and V is TRBV12-3 or TRBV12-4; D is unresolved. The CDR3 has 14 residues. Trimming removed 3 bases at V and 0 bases at J, with 6 bases between. The CDR3 nucleotides read TGTGCCAGCAGTTTCCCGGCCTCTGGAAACACCATATATTTT. Protein: CASSFPASGNTIYF.

This chain connects TRBV20-1 to TRBJ1-2; a possible D gene is TRBD1 (5 bases). This CDR3 is built from 13 residues. Looked up from germline, CDR1 is DFQATT and CDR2 is SNEGSKA (reference sequence). V was clipped by 0 bases and J by 6 bases, with 11 bases between them. The CDR3, as DNA: TGCAGTGCTAGAGACTGGGGGAGGGATGGCTACACCTTC. Residues: CSARDWGRDGYTF.

V gene TRBV5-6 combines with J gene TRBJ2-1; D gene ambiguous. The CDR3 spans 12 residues. V lost 4 bases and J 7 bases, leaving 9 bases between the germline ends. From germline, CDR1 is SGHDT and CDR2 YYEEEE. The CDR3 nucleotides are TGTGCCAGCAGCCGATATAGGAATGAGCAGTTCTTC. Its translation: CASSRYRNEQFF.

This clonotype was seen a handful of times. The chain uses TRBV5-5 and TRBJ1-6; D is unresolved. V lost 2 bases to trimming and J lost 8 bases, with 14 bases between them. Per the germline V gene, CDR1 is SGHKS and CDR2 is YYEKEE (reference sequence). The length of the CDR3 is 15 residues. The CDR3 DNA reads as TGTGCCAGCAGCTTTGAGACGGGAACTCATTCACCCCTCCACTTT. Its translation is CASSFETGTHSPLHF.

In its sample, this clonotype was seen a few times. The V call is TRBV5-1, the J call TRBJ2-5; unclear D gene. The CDR3 is 14 amino acids. Germline V gene data show CDR1 as SGHRS and CDR2 as YFSETQ. The V end lost 0 bases, the J end lost 3 bases, and 9 bases lay between the germline ends. The CDR3 loop reads CASSLVGAEETQYF. CDR3 nucleotide sequence: TGCGCCAGCAGCTTGGTGGGCGCGGAAGAGACCCAGTACTTC.

This clonotype was recorded at least ten times. This chain uses TRBV7-2 with TRBJ1-4; D not resolved. Trimming cost V 1 base and J 0 bases, with 3 bases left between them. The germline V gene has CDR1 SGHTA and CDR2 FQGNSA. This CDR3 comprises 14 residues. The chain's CDR3 is CASSLGATNEKLFF. CDR3 in DNA: TGTGCCAGCAGCTTAGGAGCAACTAATGAAAAACTGTTTTTT.

The chain uses TRBV18 and TRBJ2-3, with 8 bases lining up with TRBD1. The V gene's germline CDR1 is KGHSH and CDR2 LQKENI. This CDR3 is built from 17 residues. Unmatched junction bases numbered 8, after V lost 0 bases and J lost 3 bases. The chain's CDR3 is CASSPPVGQGRTDTQYF. The CDR3 nucleotides read TGTGCCAGCTCACCACCGGTCGGACAGGGAAGGACAGATACGCAGTATTTT. Looking up the rest from reference TRBV18 and TRBJ2-3 gives the full variable domain: NAGVMQNPRHLVRRRGQEARLRCSPMKGHSHVYWYRQLPEEGLKFMVYLQKENIIDESGMPKERFSAEFPKEGPSILRIQQVVRGDSAAYFCASSPPVGQGRTDTQYFGPGTRLTVL.

V gene TRBV5-1 combines with J gene TRBJ2-2; TRBD2 matches 8 bases. Germline CDR1 SGHRS, CDR2 YFSETQ. Losses at the gene ends were 5 bases for V and 1 base for J; bases not matched to a gene: 10. The CDR3 extends over 17 amino acids. The CDR3 region has the DNA TGCGCCAGCAGTAAAGGGACTAGTACAAAGAACACCGGGGAGCTGTTTTTT. As protein: CASSKGTSTKNTGELFF.

The CDR3 sequence is CASSPSPGHLFF. CDR3 DNA sequence: TGTGCCAGCAGTCCTAGCCCGGGACACTTGTTTTTT. The chain uses TRBV6-5 and TRBJ1-4; TRBD1 might be the D (6 bases). From germline, CDR1 is MNHEY and CDR2 SVGAGI. V was cut by 5 bases and J by 15 bases, with 16 bases left in between. CDR3 length equals 12 residues.

This clonotype was detected many times. This chain joins TRBV7-2 and TRBJ1-3; the D is unclear. V lost 2 bases and J lost 8, with 16 bases in between. Germline CDR1 SGHTA, CDR2 FQGNSA. CDR3 length: 15 amino acids. The CDR3 spells CASSLFLGVVDTIYF. The CDR3 DNA is TGTGCCAGCAGCTTATTCCTTGGGGTGGTGGACACCATATATTTT.

CDR3 amino acids: CASSSNGVGETQYF. The CDR3 DNA is TGTGCCAGCAGCTCCAATGGGGTCGGAGAGACCCAGTACTTC. The chain combines TRBV11-2 with TRBJ2-5; D gene ambiguous. This CDR3 contains 14 residues. CDR1 is SGHAT, CDR2 FQNNGV, per germline. Trimming cost V 4 bases and J 4 bases, with 13 bases left between them.

This clonotype was observed at least ten times. The chain carries TRBV6-6 and TRBJ2-3; 9 bases agree with TRBD1. Germline V gene data show CDR1 as MNHNY and CDR2 as SVGAGI (reference sequence). V gave up 6 bases and J gave up 1 base; unmatched junction bases: 8. The CDR3 has 16 amino acids. The CDR3 bases are TGTGCCAGCAGCCTTGGACAGGGGATTCGCACAGATACGCAGTATTTT. This codes for CASSLGQGIRTDTQYF.

This clonotype appeared a few times. This chain uses TRBV12-3 or TRBV12-4 with TRBJ1-6; D call uncertain. V was shortened by 5 bases and J by 9 bases, with 11 bases between the two germline ends. This CDR3 has 13 amino acids. The CDR3 coding sequence is TGTGCCAGCAGTCCCGCGGGTGGTTCACCCCTCCACTTT. Protein product: CASSPAGGSPLHF.